These 11 T cell receptor beta chains were sequenced from one sample in a study of blood T cells in healthy people across ages. The authors ran a second PCR of about 6 to 11 cycles using a sample-barcoded 5' primer and a J-beta primer mix. TCRdb fed the 5' RACE reads into MiXCR, producing one record per CDR3 protein. Of about 830,000 distinct CDR3 sequences detected, under 80% appear once; the ten largest clones hold 25% to 35%. Sample: blood. The receptors were sampled from a young man in good health.

The rearrangement joins TRBV2 to TRBJ2-5; D might be TRBD1 (7 bases). The V end was cut by 8 bases, the J end by 1 base, with 14 bases between. The CDR3 extends over 14 amino acids. Looked up from germline, CDR1 is SNHLY and CDR2 is FYNNEI. This CDR3 is CASHPGDSQETQYF. The DNA for the CDR3 is TGTGCCAGCCACCCGGGGGACAGCCAAGAGACCCAGTACTTC.

This chain joins TRBV6-6 and TRBJ2-5; D not resolved. Per germline, CDR1 MNHNY and CDR2 SVGAGI (reference sequence). The CDR3 loop spans 10 amino acids. The ends were cut back, 8 bases at V and 5 bases at J, with 6 bases in the middle. The CDR3 reads CASAMETQYF. The CDR3 coding sequence is TGTGCCAGCGCGATGGAGACCCAGTACTTC.

This clonotype has a single count. The chain couples TRBV5-5 to TRBJ2-4; D perhaps matches TRBD2 (6 bases). Trimming took 1 base from V and 0 from J, leaving 8 bases between them. Germline-derived CDR1 and CDR2 are SGHKS and YYEKEE (reference sequence). This CDR3 is 15 amino acids long. The CDR3 loop reads CASSLSGVAKNIQYF. The CDR3 nucleotides read TGTGCCAGCAGCTTGTCGGGGGTAGCCAAAAACATTCAGTACTTC.

This rearrangement joins TRBV12-3 or TRBV12-4 to TRBJ1-6; TRBD1 aligns across 12 bases. Unmatched junction bases numbered 0, after V lost 3 bases and J lost 9 bases. There are 14 residues in the CDR3. CDR3 sequence: CASSLGQGASPLHF. In DNA form, the CDR3 reads TGTGCCAGCAGTTTGGGACAGGGGGCTTCACCCCTCCACTTT.

The chain carries TRBV4-2 and TRBJ2-3, with a tentative D call TRBD1 (6 bases). Germline values: CDR1 LGHNA, CDR2 YNFKEQ. There are 19 residues in the CDR3. Trimming left V 4 bases short and J 2 bases short, with 25 bases between. CDR3 bases: TGTGCCAGCAGCCCACGGGGCAGGGGTTCGACTGACTACACAGATACGCAGTATTTT. Its translation: CASSPRGRGSTDYTDTQYF.

This clonotype was seen a few times. CDR3 nucleotides: TGCAGTGCCCCACGACGCTACGAGCAGTACTTC. Translation: CSAPRRYEQYF. The rearrangement uses TRBV20-1 and TRBJ2-7, with D unclear. V was cut by 6 bases and J by 3 bases, with 9 bases left in between. Germline lookup yields CDR1 DFQATT and CDR2 SNEGSKA (reference sequence). This CDR3 is 11 amino acids long.

The chain recombines TRBV4-3 with TRBJ1-4, with unresolved D. Germline CDR1 is LGHNA and CDR2 is YSLEER. The CDR3 length is 16 residues. Trimming stripped 4 bases from V and 2 bases from J, with 14 bases between. CDR3 region: CASSLGETATNEKLFF. The CDR3 region has the DNA TGCGCCAGCAGCCTCGGGGAGACGGCCACTAATGAAAAACTGTTTTTT.

The chain is built from TRBV20-1 and TRBJ2-7, with D tentatively TRBD2 (6 bases). The J call could be wrong; TRBJ2-5 is a better fit for the DNA end. The CDR3 extends over 15 amino acids. Per the germline V gene, CDR1 is DFQATT and CDR2 is SNEGSKA (reference sequence). DNA for the CDR3: TGCAGTGCTTCGACTTACCGGGACTACCAAGAGACCCAGTACTTC. Translated: CSASTYRDYQETQYF.

The chain is built from TRBV5-6 and TRBJ1-2; maybe TRBD1 (5 bases). V gave up 0 bases and J gave up 4 bases, with 13 bases separating them. Germline V CDR1 and CDR2: SGHDT, YYEEEE. The CDR3 is made up of 15 amino acids. CDR3 loop: CASSLVPTEIYGYTF. CDR3 DNA: TGTGCCAGCAGCTTGGTCCCGACAGAGATCTATGGCTACACCTTC.

The J gene is TRBJ2-7, the V gene TRBV20-1; 7 nucleotides line up with TRBD2. V lost 3 bases, J lost 2 bases, and 7 bases stayed unmatched. Germline CDR1 DFQATT, CDR2 SNEGSKA (reference sequence). The CDR3 runs 14 residues. CDR3 sequence (DNA): TGCAGTGCTAGCAGGGAGGGGTTTGCCTACGAGCAGTACTTC. Residues: CSASREGFAYEQYF.

The chain links TRBV25-1 to TRBJ2-1; D unresolved. V shed 5 bases and J shed 6 bases, with 14 bases lying between them. The CDR3 is made up of 14 amino acids. Germline V lookup: CDR1 MGHDK, CDR2 SYGVNS. The CDR3 DNA is TGTGCCAGCAGTTCCCTCGGTGGGGTCAATGAGCAGTTCTTC. It codes for CASSSLGGVNEQFF.